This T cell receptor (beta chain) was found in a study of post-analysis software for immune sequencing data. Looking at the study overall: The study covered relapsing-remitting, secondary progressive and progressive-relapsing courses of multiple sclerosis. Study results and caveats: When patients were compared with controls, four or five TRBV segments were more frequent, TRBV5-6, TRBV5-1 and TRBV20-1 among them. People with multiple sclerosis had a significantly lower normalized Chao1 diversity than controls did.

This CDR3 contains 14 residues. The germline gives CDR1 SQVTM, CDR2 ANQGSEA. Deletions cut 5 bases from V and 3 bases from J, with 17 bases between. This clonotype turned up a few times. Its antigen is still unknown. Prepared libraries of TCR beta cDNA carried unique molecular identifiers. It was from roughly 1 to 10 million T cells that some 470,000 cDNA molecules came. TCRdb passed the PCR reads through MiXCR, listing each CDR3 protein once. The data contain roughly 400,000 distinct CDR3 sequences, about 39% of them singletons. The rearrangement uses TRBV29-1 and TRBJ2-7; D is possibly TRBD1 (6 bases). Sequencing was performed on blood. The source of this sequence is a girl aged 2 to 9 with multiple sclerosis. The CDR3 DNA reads TGCAGCGTTTCGTCAGGGGCAACCTTCTACGAGCAGTACTTC. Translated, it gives CSVSSGATFYEQYF.